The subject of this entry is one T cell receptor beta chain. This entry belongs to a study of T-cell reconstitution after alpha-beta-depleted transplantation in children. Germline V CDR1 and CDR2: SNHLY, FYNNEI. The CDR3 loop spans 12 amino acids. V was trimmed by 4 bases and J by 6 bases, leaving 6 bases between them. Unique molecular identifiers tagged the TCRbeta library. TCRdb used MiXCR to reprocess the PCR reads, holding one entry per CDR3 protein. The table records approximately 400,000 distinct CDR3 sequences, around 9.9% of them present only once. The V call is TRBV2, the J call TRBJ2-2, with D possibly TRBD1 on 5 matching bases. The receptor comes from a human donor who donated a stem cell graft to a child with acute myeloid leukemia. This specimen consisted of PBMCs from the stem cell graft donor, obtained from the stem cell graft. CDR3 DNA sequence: TGTGCCAGCAGTGGACAGCCCGGGGAGCTGTTTTTT. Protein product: CASSGQPGELFF.